The 32 T cell receptor beta chains presented below share a single source sample, sequenced in a study of T cells expressing NK-cell markers. TCRdb reprocessed the 5' RACE reads, keeping one entry per CDR3 protein, no DNA. The sample spans 550,000 to 600,000 distinct CDR3 sequences; the ten largest clones claim 3.5% to 4.5%. The sample taken for sequencing was blood T cells: a sorted CD56 or NKG2C T cell subset, CD4+ or CD8+ T cells, or bulk PBMC T cells (not recorded which). These TCRs come from a young man in good health.

CDR3 protein: CASSRDILNSGNTIYF. The chain is built from TRBV7-2 and TRBJ1-3. CDR3 length equals 16 residues. The V gene's germline CDR1 is SGHTA and CDR2 FQGNSA.

The genes are TRBV4-3 and TRBJ1-2; with no DNA, the TCRdb D assignment of TRBD1 cannot be verified. The CDR3 sequence is 14 residues long. Germline CDR1 LGHNA, CDR2 YSLEER. The chain's CDR3 is CASSQDRWGGNYTF.

This chain links TRBV20-1 with TRBJ2-1; TCRdb's assignment of TRBD1 cannot be checked, as there is no DNA. Germline V gives CDR1 DFQATT, CDR2 SNEGSKA (reference sequence). This CDR3 is built from 15 residues. This chain's CDR3 is CSARAFRTGSNEQFF.

The V call is TRBV3-1, the J call TRBJ2-3; TCRdb names TRBD1, which stays unverified in the absence of DNA. This CDR3 region has 15 residues. Germline CDR1 and CDR2: LGHDT and YNNKEL (reference sequence). CDR3 sequence: CASGDRAPSTDTQYF.

The chain is built from TRBV20-1 and TRBJ2-1. Germline loops: CDR1 DFQATT, CDR2 SNEGSKA (reference sequence). This CDR3 has 11 amino acids. CDR3 amino acids: CSVPLVSEQFF.

This chain links TRBV5-1 with TRBJ2-1; TCRdb picks TRBD2, but there is no DNA to check that call. This CDR3 is built from 14 residues. Germline CDR1 SGHRS, CDR2 YFSETQ. The CDR3 region is CASSLGLADNEQFF.

The rearrangement uses TRBV7-2 and TRBJ1-2; TCRdb indicates TRBD1, and absent DNA this call remains unverified. The CDR3 has 14 amino acids. Germline values: CDR1 SGHTA, CDR2 FQGNSA. The CDR3 here is CASSLVQGHYGYTF. Drawing the rest from reference TRBV7-2 and TRBJ1-2, the complete variable domain is GAGVSQSPSNKVTEKGKDVELRCDPISGHTALYWYRQSLGQGLEFLIYFQGNSAPDKSGLPSDRFSAERTGGSVSTLTIQRTQQEDSAVYLCASSLVQGHYGYTFGSGTRLTVV.

This chain uses TRBV6-2 or TRBV6-3 with TRBJ2-7. Germline loops: CDR1 MNHEY, CDR2 SVGEGT. CDR3 length: 14 residues. The CDR3 is CASSYSAEPYEQYF.

This chain's CDR3 is CASSSDEGGLPGLNEQFF. The chain uses TRBV11-2 and TRBJ2-1; the TCRdb call, TRBD1, lacks DNA for checking. This CDR3 spans 18 amino acids. CDR1 SGHAT and CDR2 FQNNGV come from the germline V gene.

V usage is TRBV7-3 and J usage is TRBJ2-6; absent DNA, TCRdb's TRBD1 call cannot be checked. This CDR3 has 18 residues. The germline V gene encodes CDR1 SGHTA and CDR2 FQGTGA. The CDR3 sequence is CASSLTGVILTGANVLTF.

The rearrangement uses TRBV29-1 and TRBJ1-2; the D call of TRBD1 rests on TCRdb alone, since no DNA is present to check it. Germline CDR1 reads SQVTM; CDR2 reads ANQGSEA. CDR3 length equals 16 residues. The CDR3 is CSVHRDRGQSNYGYTF.

The rearrangement joins TRBV11-1 to TRBJ2-7; TCRdb outputs TRBD1, but without DNA this stays unchecked. From germline, CDR1 is SGHAT and CDR2 FQDESV (reference sequence). This CDR3 contains 15 residues. CDR3: CASSLGQGLIYEQYF. Variable domain in full (rest from reference TRBV11-1 and TRBJ2-7): EAEVAQSPRYKITEKSQAVAFWCDPISGHATLYWYRQILGQGPELLVQFQDESVVDDSQLPKDRFSAERLKGVDSTLKIQPAELGDSAMYLCASSLGQGLIYEQYFGPGTRLTVT.

The chain combines TRBV20-1 with TRBJ2-5; TCRdb picks TRBD2, but there is no DNA to check that call. The CDR3 is 13 residues long. Germline-derived CDR1 and CDR2 are DFQATT and SNEGSKA (reference sequence). CDR3 loop: CSARVPPQETQYF.

J is TRBJ2-2 and V is TRBV29-1; TCRdb's D gene call, TRBD2, goes unchecked for lack of DNA. This CDR3 is 12 amino acids long. Per the germline V gene, CDR1 is SQVTM and CDR2 is ANQGSEA. The CDR3 region is CSVAWGDGGLFF.

The chain has TRBV12-3 or TRBV12-4 and TRBJ2-5; the TRBD1 assignment by TCRdb is unverifiable without DNA. The CDR3 is 11 residues long. The CDR3 reads CASSSGTGVYF.

This chain connects TRBV10-3 to TRBJ2-1; TCRdb calls TRBD2, which cannot be checked without DNA. Germline assignment: CDR1 ENHRY and CDR2 SYGVKD. The CDR3 runs 14 residues. CDR3 loop: CAIKGTSGTNEQFF.

The chain carries TRBV2 and TRBJ2-2. In germline, CDR1 is SNHLY, CDR2 FYNNEI. The CDR3 has 14 amino acids. CDR3 residues: CASKAPTQAGELFF.

The genes are TRBV28 and TRBJ2-1; without DNA, the TCRdb call of TRBD1 cannot be checked. CDR3 size: 13 residues. CDR1 is MDHEN, CDR2 SYDVKM, per germline. The CDR3 loop reads CASSSGQGAEQFF.

The chain employs TRBV6-2 or TRBV6-3 and TRBJ2-7; TCRdb's D call, TRBD1, is unchecked because there is no DNA. Germline-derived CDR1 and CDR2 are MNHEY and SVGEGT. This CDR3 contains 16 residues. CDR3 sequence reads: CASYAGTGGHPYEQYF.

The chain employs TRBV20-1 and TRBJ1-1; the D call from TCRdb, TRBD1, cannot be confirmed without DNA. Per the germline V gene, CDR1 is DFQATT and CDR2 is SNEGSKA (reference sequence). The CDR3 is 15 residues long. The CDR3 region is CSAPGTGGSHTEAFF.

The chain links TRBV5-1 to TRBJ1-1; TCRdb calls TRBD1, which cannot be checked without DNA. This CDR3 has 15 amino acids. The germline gives CDR1 SGHRS, CDR2 YFSETQ. CDR3 residues: CASSTQTGPNTEAFF. The full variable domain, with the rest looked up from reference TRBV5-1 and TRBJ1-1, is KAGVTQTPRYLIKTRGQQVTLSCSPISGHRSVSWYQQTPGQGLQFLFEYFSETQRNKGNFPGRFSGRQFSNSRSEMNVSTLELGDSALYLCASSTQTGPNTEAFFGQGTRLTVV.

The chain carries TRBV18 and TRBJ1-1; there is no DNA to check the TCRdb D call of TRBD1. CDR3 length: 15 amino acids. Per germline, CDR1 KGHSH and CDR2 LQKENI. CDR3 protein: CASSPGSGAPGEAFF.

The V call is TRBV20-1, the J call TRBJ1-2; the TCRdb call, TRBD1, lacks DNA for checking. Germline V gives CDR1 DFQATT, CDR2 SNEGSKA (reference sequence). CDR3 length: 13 residues. The CDR3: CSARDGRGNGYTF.

The chain joins TRBV7-2 to TRBJ1-1; there is no DNA to check the TCRdb D call of TRBD1. The CDR3 consists of 15 residues. Germline V gene data show CDR1 as SGHTA and CDR2 as FQGNSA. The CDR3 sequence is CASSPAGQLNTEAFF.

The rearrangement links TRBV4-3 to TRBJ2-3; TCRdb picks TRBD1, but there is no DNA to check that call. This CDR3 is 14 amino acids long. The germline V gene encodes CDR1 LGHNA and CDR2 YSLEER. CDR3 protein: CASSQERTGGTQYF.

The chain employs TRBV20-1 and TRBJ2-5. Germline V gene lookup returns CDR1 DFQATT and CDR2 SNEGSKA (reference sequence). The CDR3 loop spans 12 amino acids. The CDR3 sequence is CSAEIIQETQYF.

Here the CDR3 reads CSATLMGTGELFF. The rearrangement links TRBV20-1 to TRBJ2-2. The CDR3 sequence is 13 residues long. Germline CDR1 DFQATT, CDR2 SNEGSKA (reference sequence).

V gene TRBV12-3 or TRBV12-4 combines with J gene TRBJ2-7; the D call from TCRdb, TRBD2, cannot be confirmed without DNA. The length of the CDR3 is 16 residues. The CDR3 spells CASSPGGLAGTYEQYF.

This sequence joins TRBV5-1 and TRBJ2-5; lacking DNA, the TRBD1 call made by TCRdb goes unchecked. This CDR3 region has 12 residues. Per the germline V gene, CDR1 is SGHRS and CDR2 is YFSETQ. CDR3: CASSRGVQTQYF. Based on the CDR3 plus reference TRBV5-1 and TRBJ2-5, the full variable domain is KAGVTQTPRYLIKTRGQQVTLSCSPISGHRSVSWYQQTPGQGLQFLFEYFSETQRNKGNFPGRFSGRQFSNSRSEMNVSTLELGDSALYLCASSRGVQTQYFGPGTRLLVL.

The V call is TRBV28, the J call TRBJ2-7. This CDR3 comprises 12 residues. Germline lookup yields CDR1 MDHEN and CDR2 SYDVKM. This chain's CDR3 is CASNTGPGEQYF.

This chain joins TRBV24-1 and TRBJ2-1; TCRdb designates TRBD2, a call that cannot be tested without DNA. Germline V gene lookup returns CDR1 KGHDR and CDR2 SFDVKD. The CDR3 length is 13 residues. The CDR3 loop is CATSDVIPGLRFF.

The J gene is TRBJ1-5, the V gene TRBV6-5; TCRdb returns TRBD1, unconfirmable since there is no DNA. This CDR3 spans 14 amino acids. The germline CDR1 and CDR2 sequences are MNHEY and SVGAGI. The CDR3 loop reads CASSYAPKGVAQHF.